Included here is one TCR beta chain sequence, with context. Antigen specificity is unknown. Assay used: immunoSEQ multiplex PCR; TCRdb lists only in-frame clones, some missing. The repertoire has more than 2,000,000 clones, 90% to 95% of them found once; the top ten carry over 0.12%. The study separated CD4+ cells into CD45RA+ naive and CD45RA-negative memory subsets. This record belongs to a study of shared clonotypes between healthy human individuals. Study-level findings and limits: Rarefaction exposed incomplete sorted-subset sequencing despite large depth. Sampling included only blood; tissue repertoires likely differ.

The sequenced material came from naive CD4+ T cells sorted from blood. Subset reported: CD45RA+ positively selected. The receptor was derived from a man in his late teens or twenties in good health.

CDR3 coding DNA: TGTGCCAGCAGCTTAGCTGGGAGTCTGAACACTGAAGCTTTCTTT. Translation gives CASSLAGSLNTEAFF. V usage is TRBV7-2 and J usage is TRBJ1-1; no reliable D call. This CDR3 comprises 15 residues. CDR1 is SGHTA, CDR2 FQGNSA, per germline. Trimming pared 0 bases from V and 0 bases from J, leaving 8 bases between.